This T cell receptor beta chain came from a study of blood T cell repertoires in COVID-19. The method was immunoSEQ multiplex PCR; TCRdb's version includes in-frame clones alone and lacks a portion of them. This sample has about 150,000 clones, with about 83% found just once. This CDR3 region has 13 residues. The ends were cut back, 3 bases at V and 5 bases at J, with 10 bases in the middle. The germline V gene encodes CDR1 KGHSH and CDR2 LQKENI. In its sample, this clone was seen a few times. This TCR derives from a woman aged 45-65 years with active or convalescent COVID-19. The chain uses TRBV18 and TRBJ1-1; D not resolved. The sequenced sample consisted of peripheral blood. The CDR3 DNA follows: TGTGCCAGCTCACCGCCAGTTGGTACTGAAGCTTTCTTT. This codes for CASSPPVGTEAFF.